One and the same sample provided the 9 T cell receptor beta chains below, sequenced in a study of T cells in localized non-small cell lung cancer. Clones were sequenced by immunoSEQ multiplex PCR, and TCRdb holds only the in-frame ones, with some missing. Among roughly 30,000 clones listed, 88% were seen once. The source was peripheral blood, collected before any cancer treatment. These receptors were obtained from a female donor of 60 years or more with stage III squamous cell lung carcinoma.

This chain links TRBV11-2 with TRBJ2-3, with D uncertain. Germline values: CDR1 SGHAT, CDR2 FQNNGV. The CDR3 is 17 residues long. Trimming shortened V by 0 bases and J by 0 bases, and 13 bases separated the two germline ends. The CDR3 DNA reads TGTGCCAGCAGCTTAGATCGGGTAATTCTTAGCACAGATACGCAGTATTTT. This translates into CASSLDRVILSTDTQYF. The full variable domain, with the rest looked up from reference TRBV11-2 and TRBJ2-3, is EAGVAQSPRYKIIEKRQSVAFWCNPISGHATLYWYQQILGQGPKLLIQFQNNGVVDDSQLPKDRFSAERLKGVDSTLKIQPAKLEDSAVYLCASSLDRVILSTDTQYFGPGTRLTVL.

The chain is built from TRBV21-1 and TRBJ2-2; the table's D call, TRBD2, has no DNA check behind it. TRBV21-1 is an annotated pseudogene. CDR3 size: 21 residues. DNA of the CDR3: TGTGCCAGCAGCCAGGGACTAGCGGACTCCAGGGCCCACTTCAACACCGGGGAGCTGTTTTTT. Protein product: CASSQGLADSRAHFNTGELFF.

This chain joins TRBV29-1 and TRBJ2-7; 7 bases are a match to TRBD1. Trimming removed 5 bases from V and 5 bases from J; junction bases left unmatched: 3. Germline CDR1 reads SQVTM; CDR2 reads ANQGSEA. CDR3 length equals 11 residues. This CDR3 is CSVSTGNEQYF. In DNA form, the CDR3 reads TGCAGCGTTTCGACAGGGAACGAGCAGTACTTC.

This clone has only one observation. CDR3 in amino acids: CASTHTSETQYF. CDR3 nucleotides: TGTGCCAGCACCCATACCTCAGAGACCCAGTACTTC. The chain joins TRBV7-2 to TRBJ2-5; D gene ambiguous. The CDR3 sequence is 12 residues long. From germline, CDR1 is SGHTA and CDR2 FQGNSA. The V gene lost 7 bases and the J gene lost 4 bases, with 10 bases spanning the gap.

The chain combines TRBV21-1 with TRBJ2-7; no check of the table's D call, TRBD1, against the DNA was made. TRBV21-1 has pseudogene status. The CDR3 runs to 14 residues. The DNA of the CDR3 is TGTGCCAGCAGCAAACACAGGGTAACCTACGAGCAGTACTTC. Its protein is CASSKHRVTYEQYF.

The CDR3 loop reads CASSYAGTQNEQFF. CDR3 nucleotides: TGTGCCAGCAGCTACGCCGGGACTCAGAATGAGCAGTTCTTC. The chain employs TRBV7-8 and TRBJ2-1; a weak D match, TRBD2 (6 bases). Trimming left V 4 bases short and J 7 bases short, with 14 bases between. CDR3 length: 14 residues. Germline V gene data show CDR1 as SGHVS and CDR2 as FQNEAQ.

The J gene is TRBJ2-1, the V gene TRBV7-3; 15 bases match TRBD2. The CDR3 loop spans 16 amino acids. Germline V gives CDR1 SGHTA, CDR2 FQGTGA. V gave up 3 bases and J gave up 7 bases; unmatched junction bases: 4. The CDR3, as DNA: TGTGCCAGCAGCTTGGACGGGACTAGCGGGAGGAATGAGCAGTTCTTC. Encoded protein: CASSLDGTSGRNEQFF.

The chain joins TRBV7-9 to TRBJ1-1, with unresolved D. The CDR3 runs to 14 residues. V lost 5 bases and J 3 bases, leaving 13 bases between the germline ends. Germline V gene sequence: CDR1 SEHNR, CDR2 FQNEAQ (reference sequence). The CDR3 nucleotides are TGTGCCAGCAGCGTAGACTCGGGGTACACTGAAGCTTTCTTT. It encodes CASSVDSGYTEAFF.

The V and J genes are TRBV19 and TRBJ1-1; 7 bases line up with TRBD1. Germline CDR1 is LNHDA and CDR2 is SQIVND (reference sequence). CDR3 size: 15 residues. V shed 3 bases, J shed 2 bases, and the junction held 6 bases outside the gene matches. The CDR3 bases are TGTGCCAGTAGTATGCGGACAGGTCGTAACACTGAAGCTTTCTTT. Amino acids: CASSMRTGRNTEAFF.